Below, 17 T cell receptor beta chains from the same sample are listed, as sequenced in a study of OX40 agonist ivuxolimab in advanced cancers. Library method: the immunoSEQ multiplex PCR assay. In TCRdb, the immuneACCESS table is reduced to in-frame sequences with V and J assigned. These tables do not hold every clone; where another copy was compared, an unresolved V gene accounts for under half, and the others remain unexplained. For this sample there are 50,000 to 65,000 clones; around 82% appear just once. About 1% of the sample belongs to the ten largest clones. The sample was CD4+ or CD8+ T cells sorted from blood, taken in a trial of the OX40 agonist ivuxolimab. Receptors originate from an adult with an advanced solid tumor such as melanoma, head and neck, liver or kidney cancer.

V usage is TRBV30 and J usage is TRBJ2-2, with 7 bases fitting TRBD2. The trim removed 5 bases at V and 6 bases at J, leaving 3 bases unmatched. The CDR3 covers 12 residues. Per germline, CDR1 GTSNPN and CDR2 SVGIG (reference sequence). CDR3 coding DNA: TGTGCCTGGTCAACTAGCGCCGGGGAGCTGTTTTTT. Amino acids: CAWSTSAGELFF.

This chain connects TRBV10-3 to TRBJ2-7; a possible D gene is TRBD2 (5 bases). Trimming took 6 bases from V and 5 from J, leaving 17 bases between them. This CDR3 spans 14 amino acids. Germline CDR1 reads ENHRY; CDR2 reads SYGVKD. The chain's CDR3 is CAISRGPLGNEQYF. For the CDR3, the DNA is TGTGCCATCAGCCGCGGGCCGCTGGGAAACGAGCAGTACTTC.

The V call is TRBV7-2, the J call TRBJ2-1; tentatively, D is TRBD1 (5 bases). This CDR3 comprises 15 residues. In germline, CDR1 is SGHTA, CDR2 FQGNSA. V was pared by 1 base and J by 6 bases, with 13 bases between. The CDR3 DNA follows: TGTGCCAGCAGCTTAGAAGGGGCCAGTCCCAATGAGCAGTTCTTC. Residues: CASSLEGASPNEQFF.

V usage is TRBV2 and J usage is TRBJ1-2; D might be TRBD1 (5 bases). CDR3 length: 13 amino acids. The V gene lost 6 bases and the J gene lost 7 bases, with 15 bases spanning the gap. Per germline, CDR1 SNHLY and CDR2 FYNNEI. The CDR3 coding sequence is TGTGCCAGCAGCCTAGGGGTGCCGGTTGGCTACACCTTC. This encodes CASSLGVPVGYTF.

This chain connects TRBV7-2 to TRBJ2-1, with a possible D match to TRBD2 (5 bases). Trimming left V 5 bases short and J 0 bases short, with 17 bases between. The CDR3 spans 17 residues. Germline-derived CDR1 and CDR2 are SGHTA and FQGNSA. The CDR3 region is CASSLEGYPNSYNEQFF. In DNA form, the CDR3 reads TGTGCCAGCAGCCTCGAGGGCTATCCGAACTCCTACAATGAGCAGTTCTTC.

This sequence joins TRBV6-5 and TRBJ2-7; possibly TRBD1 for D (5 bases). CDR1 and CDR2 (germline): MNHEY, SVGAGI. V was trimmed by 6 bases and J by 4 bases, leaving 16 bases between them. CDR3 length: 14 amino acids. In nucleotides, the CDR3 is TGTGCCAGCAGAGAATCCCGGACATTTTACGAGCAGTACTTC. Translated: CASRESRTFYEQYF.

The CDR3 loop is CASTAGTGGYEQYF. The CDR3 DNA is TGTGCCAGCACTGCCGGGACAGGGGGCTACGAGCAGTACTTC. V gene TRBV6-1 combines with J gene TRBJ2-7; 11 nucleotides align to TRBD1. V shed 7 bases and J 3 bases; nucleotides not matched to a gene: 5. CDR3 length: 14 amino acids. The germline gives CDR1 MNHNS, CDR2 SASEGT.

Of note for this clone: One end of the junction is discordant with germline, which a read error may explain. The CDR3 loop is CASSLYSGANVLTF. The CDR3 nucleotides are TGTGCCAGCAGCTTATACTCTGGCGCCAACGTCCTGACTTTC. This chain links TRBV7-2 with TRBJ2-6, with D hard to call. CDR1 and CDR2 from the germline V gene are SGHTA and FQGNSA. CDR3 length: 14 amino acids. Complete variable domain (other parts from reference TRBV7-2 and TRBJ2-6): GAGVSQSPSNKVTEKGKDVELRCDPISGHTALYWYRQSLGQGLEFLIYFQGNSAPDKSGLPSDRFSAERTGGSVSTLTIQRTQQEDSAVYLCASSLYSGANVLTFGAGSRLTVL.

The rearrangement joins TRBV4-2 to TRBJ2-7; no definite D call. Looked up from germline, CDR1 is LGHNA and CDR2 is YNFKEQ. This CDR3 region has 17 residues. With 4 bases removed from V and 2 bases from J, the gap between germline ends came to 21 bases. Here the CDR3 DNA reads TGTGCCAGCAGCCCTATGACTCCCACATCCTTTACCTACGAGCAGTACTTC. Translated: CASSPMTPTSFTYEQYF.

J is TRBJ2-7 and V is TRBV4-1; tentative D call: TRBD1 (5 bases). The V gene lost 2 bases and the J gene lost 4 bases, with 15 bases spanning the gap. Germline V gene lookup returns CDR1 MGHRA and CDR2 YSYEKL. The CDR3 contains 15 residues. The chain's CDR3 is CASSQNRQSDYEQYF. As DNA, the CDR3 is TGCGCCAGCAGCCAAAACAGACAGAGCGATTACGAGCAGTACTTC.

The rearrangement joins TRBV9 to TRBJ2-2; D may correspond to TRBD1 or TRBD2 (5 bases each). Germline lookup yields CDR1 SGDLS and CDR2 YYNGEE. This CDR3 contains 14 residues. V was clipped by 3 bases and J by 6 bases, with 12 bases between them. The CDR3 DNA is TGTGCCAGCAGCGCACGGGACGACTCCGGGGAGCTGTTTTTT. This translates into CASSARDDSGELFF.

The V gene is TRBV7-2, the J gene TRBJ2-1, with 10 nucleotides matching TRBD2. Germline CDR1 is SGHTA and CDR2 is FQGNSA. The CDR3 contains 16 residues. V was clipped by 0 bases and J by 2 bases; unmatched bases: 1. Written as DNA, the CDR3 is TGTGCCAGCAGCTTAGCCAGCGGGGGGGCCTACAATGAGCAGTTCTTC. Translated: CASSLASGGAYNEQFF.

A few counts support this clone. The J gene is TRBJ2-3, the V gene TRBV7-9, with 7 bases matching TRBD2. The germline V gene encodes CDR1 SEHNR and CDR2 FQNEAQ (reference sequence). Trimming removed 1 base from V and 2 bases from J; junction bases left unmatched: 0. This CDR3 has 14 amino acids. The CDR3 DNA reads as TGTGCCAGCAGCTTAGGGGACTACACAGATACGCAGTATTTT. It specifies CASSLGDYTDTQYF.

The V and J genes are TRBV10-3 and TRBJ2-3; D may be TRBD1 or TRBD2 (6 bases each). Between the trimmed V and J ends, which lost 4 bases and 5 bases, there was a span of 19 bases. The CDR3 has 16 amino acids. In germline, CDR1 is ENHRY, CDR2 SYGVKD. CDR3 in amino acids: CAISGALGGRRDTQYF. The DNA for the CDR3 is TGTGCCATCAGTGGTGCGCTGGGGGGCAGGAGAGATACGCAGTATTTT.

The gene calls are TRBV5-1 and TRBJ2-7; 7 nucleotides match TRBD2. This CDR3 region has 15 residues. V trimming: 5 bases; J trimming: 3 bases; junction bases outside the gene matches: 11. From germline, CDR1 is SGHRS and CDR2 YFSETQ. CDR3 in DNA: TGCGCCAGCAGGACAACCGGGACTACCAGCTACGAGCAGTACTTC. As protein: CASRTTGTTSYEQYF.

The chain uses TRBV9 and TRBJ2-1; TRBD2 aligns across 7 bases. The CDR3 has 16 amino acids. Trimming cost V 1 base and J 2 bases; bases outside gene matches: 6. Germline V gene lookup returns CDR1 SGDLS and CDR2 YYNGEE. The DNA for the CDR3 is TGTGCCAGCAGCGTATTCGGAACTAGCGCCTACAATGAGCAGTTCTTC. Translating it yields CASSVFGTSAYNEQFF.

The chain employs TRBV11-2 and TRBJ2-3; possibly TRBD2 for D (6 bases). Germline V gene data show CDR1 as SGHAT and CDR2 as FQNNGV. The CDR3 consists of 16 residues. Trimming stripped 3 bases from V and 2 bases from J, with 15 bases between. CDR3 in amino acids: CASSFSVSGVTDTQYF. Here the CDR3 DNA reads TGTGCCAGCAGCTTTTCGGTCTCGGGGGTCACAGATACGCAGTATTTT.